Listed here are 21 T cell receptor beta chains from one sample, sequenced in a study of T-cell reconstitution after alpha-beta-depleted transplantation in children. The TCRbeta library was prepared with unique molecular identifiers. TCRdb reprocessed the PCR reads with MiXCR, giving one entry per CDR3 protein. The sample yields about 830,000 distinct CDR3 sequences, 16% seen once. This material consisted of PBMCs, mostly from graft donor cells, taken 360 days after TCRalphabeta/CD19-depleted stem cell transplant. These receptors were obtained from a male patient aged 10 to 17 who had a stem cell transplant for acute lymphoblastic leukemia, so the T cells may come from the graft donor.

This clonotype has a handful of counts. The chain couples TRBV5-1 to TRBJ2-7; D unresolved. The CDR3 runs to 11 residues. CDR1 is SGHRS and CDR2 is YFSETQ in the germline V gene. V was trimmed by 5 bases and J by 6 bases, leaving 9 bases between them. CDR3 loop: CASSPDSEQYF. The CDR3 DNA sequence: TGCGCCAGCAGTCCAGATAGCGAGCAGTACTTC.

The table lists this clonotype with a few counts. The chain couples TRBV5-1 to TRBJ2-1; maybe TRBD2 (5 bases). The length of the CDR3 is 12 residues. In germline, CDR1 is SGHRS, CDR2 YFSETQ. Trimming shortened V by 1 base and J by 10 bases, and 9 bases separated the two germline ends. The CDR3: CASSLRGWEQFF. Here the CDR3 DNA reads TGCGCCAGCAGCTTGCGGGGATGGGAGCAGTTCTTC.

V is TRBV7-2 and J is TRBJ2-7, with 13 bases matching TRBD2. Trimming cost V 4 bases and J 6 bases; bases outside gene matches: 9. Germline assignment: CDR1 SGHTA and CDR2 FQGNSA. CDR3 length equals 16 residues. Written as DNA, the CDR3 is TGTGCCAGCAGCTCAACCGGACTAGCGGGAGTTGGCGAGCAGTACTTC. Protein: CASSSTGLAGVGEQYF. Drawing the rest from reference TRBV7-2 and TRBJ2-7, the complete variable domain is GAGVSQSPSNKVTEKGKDVELRCDPISGHTALYWYRQSLGQGLEFLIYFQGNSAPDKSGLPSDRFSAERTGGSVSTLTIQRTQQEDSAVYLCASSSTGLAGVGEQYFGPGTRLTVT.

This clonotype has only a few counts. The V call is TRBV5-1, the J call TRBJ1-2; D not resolved. CDR3 length equals 15 residues. Germline V gene sequence: CDR1 SGHRS, CDR2 YFSETQ. Trimming cost V 0 bases and J 10 bases, with 19 bases left between them. This CDR3 is CASSLEVGIWASYTF. The CDR3, as DNA: TGCGCCAGCAGCTTGGAAGTAGGGATCTGGGCATCCTACACCTTC.

This clonotype has only a few counts. The CDR3 sequence is CRGGGTNTGELFF. DNA of the CDR3: TGCAGGGGAGGCGGGACGAACACCGGGGAGCTGTTTTTT. This rearrangement joins TRBV20-1 to TRBJ2-2; tentative D call: TRBD2 (6 bases). The CDR3 totals 13 residues. Germline CDR1 is DFQATT and CDR2 is SNEGSKA (reference sequence).

The CDR3 loop reads CASSAVVLAIQYF. CDR3 in DNA: TGTGCCAGCAGCGCAGTAGTCTTGGCCATTCAGTACTTC. The chain combines TRBV11-2 with TRBJ2-4; D not resolved. CDR3 length: 13 amino acids. Trimming pared 5 bases from V and 9 bases from J, leaving 14 bases between. Looked up from germline, CDR1 is SGHAT and CDR2 is FQNNGV. The variable domain in full, with the rest retrieved from reference TRBV11-2 and TRBJ2-4, is EAGVAQSPRYKIIEKRQSVAFWCNPISGHATLYWYQQILGQGPKLLIQFQNNGVVDDSQLPKDRFSAERLKGVDSTLKIQPAKLEDSAVYLCASSAVVLAIQYFGAGTRLSVL.

The chain couples TRBV7-9 to TRBJ1-1, with 8 bases identical to TRBD1. V lost 5 bases and J lost 1; bases outside the gene matches: 6. The CDR3 covers 15 residues. Germline V gene data show CDR1 as SEHNR and CDR2 as FQNEAQ (reference sequence). For the CDR3, the DNA is TGTGCCAGCAGCCCGTCGACAGGGGAGAACACTGAAGCTTTCTTT. Residues: CASSPSTGENTEAFF.

The V gene is TRBV5-5, the J gene TRBJ1-3; D is uncertain. In germline, CDR1 is SGHKS, CDR2 YYEKEE (reference sequence). Between the trimmed V and J ends, which lost 4 bases and 4 bases, there was a span of 18 bases. This CDR3 has 16 residues. The CDR3 loop is CASSPEFVTVGNTIYF. The CDR3 DNA reads as TGTGCCAGCAGCCCGGAATTTGTAACCGTCGGAAACACCATATATTTT.

This clonotype was counted a few times. The chain recombines TRBV6-5 with TRBJ2-1; either TRBD1 or TRBD2 may supply D (5 bases each). Germline V CDR1 and CDR2: MNHEY, SVGAGI. The CDR3 loop spans 17 amino acids. Trimming shortened V by 2 bases and J by 14 bases, and 28 bases separated the two germline ends. The CDR3 nucleotides are TGTGCCAGCAGTTACGGGGACGCCTTTACGGGGAGTGGGTTTGAGTTCTTC. This translates into CASSYGDAFTGSGFEFF.

The chain uses TRBV12-3 or TRBV12-4 and TRBJ2-3; D is ambiguous. The CDR3 runs 13 residues. V lost 3 bases and J lost 3, with 7 bases in between. In DNA form, the CDR3 reads TGTGCCAGCAGTTTCTGGGAAACAGATACGCAGTATTTT. Its translation is CASSFWETDTQYF.

There are many counts of this clonotype. The gene calls are TRBV5-1 and TRBJ2-7, with 11 bases that match TRBD2. CDR1 is SGHRS, CDR2 YFSETQ, per germline. The CDR3 loop spans 15 amino acids. The V segment lost 4 bases and the J segment 1 base; nucleotides outside the gene matches: 4. CDR3 nucleotides: TGCGCCAGCAGCCGGACTAGCGGGCAGTCCTACGAGCAGTACTTC. This codes for CASSRTSGQSYEQYF.

This chain connects TRBV4-1 to TRBJ1-2; D is possibly TRBD1 (6 bases). The V gene lost 0 bases and the J gene lost 4 bases, with 24 bases spanning the gap. This CDR3 spans 19 amino acids. Germline V gene lookup returns CDR1 MGHRA and CDR2 YSYEKL. This chain's CDR3 is CASSQDLSIWGATGYGYTF. The DNA of the CDR3 is TGCGCCAGCAGCCAAGATTTGAGTATTTGGGGGGCGACTGGCTATGGCTACACCTTC.

This chain links TRBV3-1 with TRBJ2-7, with TRBD2 identical over 13 bases. Germline V gene lookup returns CDR1 LGHDT and CDR2 YNNKEL (reference sequence). This CDR3 is 15 amino acids long. Trimming took 4 bases from V and 12 from J; bases not matched to a gene: 12. CDR3 loop: CASSLWTSGSLVLYF. The CDR3 DNA follows: TGTGCCAGCAGCCTCTGGACTAGCGGGAGCCTCGTCTTGTACTTC.

This clonotype was picked up a small number of times. The chain combines TRBV5-1 with TRBJ1-1, with no clear D. Trimming stripped 4 bases from V and 4 bases from J, with 17 bases between. CDR3 length equals 15 residues. From germline, CDR1 is SGHRS and CDR2 YFSETQ. The CDR3 loop reads CASSDLSALGTEAFF. In DNA form, the CDR3 reads TGCGCCAGCAGCGATTTATCGGCCCTGGGCACTGAAGCTTTCTTT.

This clonotype was picked up many times. This chain joins TRBV9 and TRBJ2-7; weak D call: TRBD1 (5 bases). V gave up 0 bases and J gave up 2 bases, with 12 bases separating them. Germline V gene lookup returns CDR1 SGDLS and CDR2 YYNGEE. CDR3 length: 15 residues. The CDR3 protein is CASSVAQGSPYEQYF. CDR3 nucleotide sequence: TGTGCCAGCAGCGTAGCTCAGGGTTCCCCCTACGAGCAGTACTTC.

The V and J genes are TRBV5-1 and TRBJ1-1; 7 bases map to TRBD1. V lost 4 bases to trimming and J lost 0 bases; unmatched junction nucleotides: 6. The germline V gene has CDR1 SGHRS and CDR2 YFSETQ. The CDR3 extends over 15 amino acids. The DNA of the CDR3 is TGCGCCAGCAGCATCCGACAGGGAATGAACACTGAAGCTTTCTTT. Protein: CASSIRQGMNTEAFF.

This clonotype has a handful of counts. The gene calls are TRBV4-1 and TRBJ2-1; TRBD2 matches at 11 bases. CDR3 size: 16 residues. V dropped 0 bases and J dropped 12; count of bases not matched to a gene: 10. Looked up from germline, CDR1 is MGHRA and CDR2 is YSYEKL. CDR3 nucleotides: TGCGCCAGCAGCCAAGAGGTACTAGCGGGAGTAATCAGGCAGTTCTTC. Translating gives CASSQEVLAGVIRQFF.

This clonotype turned up a few times. The chain combines TRBV5-1 with TRBJ2-7, with D tentatively TRBD2 (6 bases). The V end lost 0 bases, the J end lost 0 bases, and 10 bases lay between the germline ends. This CDR3 comprises 15 residues. Per germline, CDR1 SGHRS and CDR2 YFSETQ. The chain's CDR3 is CASSLGSGLSYEQYF. The CDR3 nucleotides are TGCGCCAGCAGCTTGGGAAGCGGGCTCTCCTACGAGCAGTACTTC.

There are a few counts of this clonotype. This chain joins TRBV5-1 and TRBJ2-1; a possible D gene is TRBD2 (5 bases). The CDR3 contains 16 residues. Germline values: CDR1 SGHRS, CDR2 YFSETQ. Trimming left V 0 bases short and J 4 bases short, with 14 bases between. CDR3 sequence reads: CASSLAEAERYNEQFF. CDR3 in DNA: TGCGCCAGCAGCTTGGCCGAAGCGGAGAGATACAATGAGCAGTTCTTC.

This clonotype showed up just a few times. V usage is TRBV7-9 and J usage is TRBJ2-3, with a possible D match to TRBD2 (5 bases). The CDR3 extends over 16 amino acids. CDR1 is SEHNR, CDR2 FQNEAQ, per germline (reference sequence). The V and J ends lost 4 bases and 3 bases respectively, with 17 bases between them. The CDR3 region has the DNA TGTGCCAGCAGCTCCGTACTAGTTTTAGGGACAGATACGCAGTATTTT. It encodes CASSSVLVLGTDTQYF.

This chain links TRBV5-1 with TRBJ1-1, with 8 bases lining up with TRBD1. CDR3 size: 13 residues. CDR1 and CDR2 (germline): SGHRS, YFSETQ. The V segment lost 3 bases and the J segment 6 bases; nucleotides outside the gene matches: 4. CDR3 residues: CASSSVTGAEAFF. Here the CDR3 DNA reads TGCGCCAGCAGCTCTGTGACAGGGGCTGAAGCTTTCTTT.